This is a list of T cell receptor beta chains from one sample in a study of control samples from healthy donors and cancer patients. TCRdb's table, derived via immunoSEQ multiplex PCR, lists solely in-frame clones and lacks some. The sample includes under 450,000 clones, 90% of them seen just once. Input material: PBMCs. These receptors all come from a man aged 35 to 55 with head and neck cancer. The CDR3 runs from the conserved cysteine through the conserved F or W. Size is stated for part of the rows, as once, few or many counts, or as a class when the clone is expanded.

j_call | clone_size | v_call | cdr3_aa
TRBJ2-1 | - | TRBV4-2 | CASSQEESEYNEQFF
TRBJ2-7 | - | TRBV6-5 | CASSQYGTGPYEQYF
TRBJ2-2 | - | TRBV4-1 | CASSQENRPTGELFF
TRBJ2-7 | - | TRBV7-3 | CASSPGPGTSVEQYF
- | - | TRBV4-1 | CASSQETSRGAYEQYF
TRBJ2-5 | - | TRBV12-3/TRBV12-4 | CASSYRAETQYF
TRBJ2-3 | - | TRBV5-8 | CASSQGQGALDTQYF
TRBJ1-2 | - | TRBV12-3/TRBV12-4 | CASSLTGKDRYTF
TRBJ1-4 | - | TRBV19 | CASTQGGDTNEKLFF
TRBJ2-7 | - | TRBV7-2 | CASSSPPYEQYF
TRBJ1-6 | - | TRBV18 | CASSPSGDSPLHF
TRBJ1-4 | - | TRBV12-3/TRBV12-4 | CASSFGGNEKLFF
TRBJ1-4 | - | TRBV5-1 | CASSSPRENGNEKLFF
TRBJ1-1 | once | TRBV19 | CATRREDTEAFF
TRBJ2-1 | - | TRBV27 | CASSLPGGNEQFF
TRBJ1-2 | - | TRBV19 | CASTPRTGDGYTF
TRBJ2-7 | - | TRBV9 | CASSVSGSAYEQYF
TRBJ1-3 | - | TRBV19 | CASSITGSGNTIYF
TRBJ1-2 | - | TRBV27 | CASSLFSGTVIYGYTF